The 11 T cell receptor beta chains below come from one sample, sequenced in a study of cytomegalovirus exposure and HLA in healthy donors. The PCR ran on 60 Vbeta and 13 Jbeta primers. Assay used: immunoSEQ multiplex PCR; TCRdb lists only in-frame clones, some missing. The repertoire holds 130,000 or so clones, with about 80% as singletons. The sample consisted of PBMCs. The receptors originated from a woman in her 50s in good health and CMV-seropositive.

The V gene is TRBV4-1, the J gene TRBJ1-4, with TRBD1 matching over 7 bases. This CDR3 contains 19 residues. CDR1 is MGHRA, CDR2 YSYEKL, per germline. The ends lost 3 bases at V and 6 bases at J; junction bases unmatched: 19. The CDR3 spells CASSHKGGWMGPLDEKLFF. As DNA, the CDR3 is TGCGCCAGCAGCCATAAAGGGGGCTGGATGGGACCGCTTGATGAAAAACTGTTTTTT.

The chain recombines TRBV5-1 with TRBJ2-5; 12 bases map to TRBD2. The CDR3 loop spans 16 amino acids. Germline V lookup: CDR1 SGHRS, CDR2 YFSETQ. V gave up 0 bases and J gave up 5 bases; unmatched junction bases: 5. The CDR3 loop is CASSLGTSGAGETQYF. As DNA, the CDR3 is TGCGCCAGCAGCTTGGGGACTAGCGGGGCTGGGGAGACCCAGTACTTC.

The CDR3, as DNA: TGCGCCAGCAGAGACCGGGACAGGGAGAGGATACAATCACCCCTCCACTTT. It translates to CASRDRDRERIQSPLHF. This rearrangement joins TRBV10-1 to TRBJ1-6, with 9 nucleotides matching TRBD1. The germline V gene has CDR1 WNHNN and CDR2 SYGVQD (reference sequence). The CDR3 length is 17 residues. J lost 10 bases, V lost 6 bases, and 16 bases had no gene match.

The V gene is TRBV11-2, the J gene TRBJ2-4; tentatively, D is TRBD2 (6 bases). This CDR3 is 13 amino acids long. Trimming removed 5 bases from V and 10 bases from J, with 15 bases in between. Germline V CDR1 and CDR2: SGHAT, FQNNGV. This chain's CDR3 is CASSQDVGGIQYF. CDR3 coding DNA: TGTGCCAGCAGCCAAGACGTTGGGGGGATTCAGTACTTC.

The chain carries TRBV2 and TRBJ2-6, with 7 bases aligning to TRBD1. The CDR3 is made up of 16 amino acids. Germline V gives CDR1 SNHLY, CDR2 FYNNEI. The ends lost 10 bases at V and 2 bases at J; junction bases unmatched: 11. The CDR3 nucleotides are TGTGCCACCAGCGACAGGGTGGGACCTGGGGCCAACGTCCTGACTTTC. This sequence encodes CATSDRVGPGANVLTF.

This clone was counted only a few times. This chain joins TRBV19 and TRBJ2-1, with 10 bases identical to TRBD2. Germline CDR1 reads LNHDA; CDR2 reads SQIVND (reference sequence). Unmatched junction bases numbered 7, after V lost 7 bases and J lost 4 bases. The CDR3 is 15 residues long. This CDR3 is CASTSLAGTYNEQFF. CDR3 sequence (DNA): TGTGCCAGTACCTCACTAGCGGGGACTTACAATGAGCAGTTCTTC.

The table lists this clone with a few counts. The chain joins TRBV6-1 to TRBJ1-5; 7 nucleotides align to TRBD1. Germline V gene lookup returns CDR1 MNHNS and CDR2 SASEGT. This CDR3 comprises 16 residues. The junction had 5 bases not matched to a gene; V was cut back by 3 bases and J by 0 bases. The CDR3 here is CASSERGQFSNQPQHF. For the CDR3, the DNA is TGTGCCAGCAGTGAGAGGGGACAGTTTAGCAATCAGCCCCAGCATTTT.

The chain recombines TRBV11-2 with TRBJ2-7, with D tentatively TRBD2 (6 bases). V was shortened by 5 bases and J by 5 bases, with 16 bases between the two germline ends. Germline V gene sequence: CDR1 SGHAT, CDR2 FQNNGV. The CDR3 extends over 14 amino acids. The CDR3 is CASSLITREDEQYF. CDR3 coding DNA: TGTGCCAGCAGCCTAATTACTAGGGAGGACGAGCAGTACTTC.

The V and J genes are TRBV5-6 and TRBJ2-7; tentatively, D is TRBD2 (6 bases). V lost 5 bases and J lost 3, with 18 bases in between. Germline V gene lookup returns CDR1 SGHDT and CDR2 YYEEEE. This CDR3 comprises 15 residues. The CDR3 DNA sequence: TGTGCCAGCAGATCTTCCGCGCGGGAAAACTACGAGCAGTACTTC. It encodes CASRSSARENYEQYF.

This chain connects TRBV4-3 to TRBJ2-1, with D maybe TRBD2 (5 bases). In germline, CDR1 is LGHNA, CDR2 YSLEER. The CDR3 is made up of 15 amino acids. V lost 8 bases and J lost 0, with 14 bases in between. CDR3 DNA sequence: TGCGCCAGCTGCCGAGGGTTGAACTCCTACAATGAGCAGTTCTTC. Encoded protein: CASCRGLNSYNEQFF.

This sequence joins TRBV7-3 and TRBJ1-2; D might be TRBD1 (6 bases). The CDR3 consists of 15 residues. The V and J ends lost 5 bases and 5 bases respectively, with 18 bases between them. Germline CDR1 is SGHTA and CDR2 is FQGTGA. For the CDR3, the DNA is TGTGCCAGCAGCCCCAGAGGGGGGGAAAGATATGGCTACACCTTC. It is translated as CASSPRGGERYGYTF.